This T cell receptor (beta chain) was found in a study of vaccination and CD4 T cells after COVID-19. Cultured CD4+ T-cell DNA underwent Oncomine TCR Beta short-read sequencing. MiXCR, run by TCRdb on the PCR reads, gives a single entry per CDR3 protein. The table lists nearly 25,000 distinct CDR3 sequences, about 30% of them singletons, with approximately 3% in the top ten. V was clipped by 3 bases and J by 2 bases; unmatched bases: 4. Per the germline V gene, CDR1 is ENHRY and CDR2 is SYGVKD. The length of the CDR3 is 15 residues. Documented time point: late sampling 161 to 241 days after vaccination in a few convalescent patients. Treatment in this sample: roughly 11-day PBMC culture with coronavirus spike peptide pools or control peptides (ViraFEST assay). This clonotype was recorded many times. Antigen specificity is unknown.

The chain links TRBV10-3 to TRBJ2-7; TRBD2 matches 10 bases. The clonotype comes from a human donor who had recovered from COVID-19. Sequenced here: CD4+ T cells from blood, cultured in vitro, sampled about 7 months after SARS-CoV-2 vaccination. CDR3 loop: CAISDSSGRAYEQYF. For the CDR3, the DNA is TGTGCCATCAGTGATTCCAGCGGGAGGGCCTACGAGCAGTACTTC.